Below are 18 T cell receptor beta chains sequenced from a single sample in a study of CD8 T cells in ankylosing spondylitis. Each CDR3 protein is one row after TCRdb ran MiXCR on the 5' RACE reads. The sample includes about 300,000 distinct CDR3 sequences, around 10% seen only once; the top ten take 8% to 9.5%. Sequenced input: blood, either unsorted or a sorted T cell fraction (not recorded which). Source of these receptors: a female donor with ankylosing spondylitis or in good health (not recorded which).

Worth noting for this clonotype: A read error is possible here, since a much larger clone lies one base away. This likely comes from a read error, as the CDR3 has no conserved phenylalanine or tryptophan at its end. The chain couples TRBV5-1 to TRBJ2-1; D remains ambiguous. Trimming stripped 4 bases from V and 5 bases from J, with 16 bases between. The CDR3 length is 15 residues. Looked up from germline, CDR1 is SGHRS and CDR2 is YFSETQ. The CDR3 DNA reads TGCGCCAGCAGCCCCCAAGGCGTTGGTAACAATGAGCAGTTCTTG. Translated: CASSPQGVGNNEQFL.

This clonotype was observed at least ten times. The J gene is TRBJ1-1, the V gene TRBV7-9, with D perhaps matching TRBD1 (6 bases). This CDR3 is 16 amino acids long. The V end lost 5 bases, the J end lost 4 bases, and 20 bases lay between the germline ends. Looked up from germline, CDR1 is SEHNR and CDR2 is FQNEAQ (reference sequence). The CDR3 DNA is TGTGCCAGCAGCAATATCCATACTCGGGACATCACTGAAGCTTTCTTT. It translates to CASSNIHTRDITEAFF.

In its sample, this clonotype was seen many times. This chain uses TRBV11-2 with TRBJ2-1; D not certain. V gave up 5 bases and J gave up 1 base, with 21 bases separating them. The germline V gene encodes CDR1 SGHAT and CDR2 FQNNGV. The CDR3 spans 18 residues. The CDR3 spells CASSQETLQLWSYNEQFF. The CDR3 coding sequence is TGTGCCAGCAGCCAAGAAACCCTCCAGCTCTGGTCCTACAATGAGCAGTTCTTC.

Remarks on this clonotype: This CDR3 fails to terminate in the conserved phenylalanine or tryptophan, so it likely reflects a read error. The chain links TRBV5-1 to TRBJ1-2; D gene uncertain. The CDR3 has 13 residues. CDR1 and CDR2 from the germline V gene are SGHRS and YFSETQ. With 0 bases removed from V and 8 bases from J, the gap between germline ends came to 11 bases. CDR3 in DNA: TGCGCCAGCAGCTTGGACGGAGTAGACGGCTACACCCTC. This translates into CASSLDGVDGYTL.

In this sample, this clonotype turned up a few times. V is TRBV28 and J is TRBJ2-7; 7 bases line up with TRBD1. Germline loops: CDR1 MDHEN, CDR2 SYDVKM. There are 13 residues in the CDR3. V lost 6 bases and J lost 2; bases outside the gene matches: 4. The CDR3 spells CASSKTGPYEQYF. The CDR3 DNA sequence: TGTGCCAGCAGCAAGACAGGGCCCTACGAGCAGTACTTC.

The table lists this clonotype with many counts. This rearrangement joins TRBV12-3 or TRBV12-4 to TRBJ1-1, with D perhaps matching TRBD1 (6 bases). The CDR3 is 13 amino acids. Trimming removed 5 bases at V and 5 bases at J, with 12 bases between. For the CDR3, the DNA is TGTGCCAGCAGTCGGACAGCCTCGACTGAAGCTTTCTTT. Its protein product is CASSRTASTEAFF.

This clonotype was found many times. CDR3 nucleotide sequence: TGTGCCAGCAGCTCGAACCCCCAGGGAGGCACTGAAGCTTTCTTT. This translates into CASSSNPQGGTEAFF. The rearrangement joins TRBV11-3 to TRBJ1-1, with D perhaps TRBD1 (5 bases). Looked up from germline, CDR1 is SGHNT and CDR2 is YENEEA. Trimming shortened V by 4 bases and J by 4 bases, and 16 bases separated the two germline ends. The CDR3 length is 15 residues.

This clonotype was recorded many times. The chain links TRBV29-1 to TRBJ2-2; a possible D gene is TRBD2 (5 bases). The length of the CDR3 is 13 residues. V lost 4 bases and J 5 bases, leaving 11 bases between the germline ends. Germline V gene lookup returns CDR1 SQVTM and CDR2 ANQGSEA. The CDR3 DNA sequence: TGCAGCGTTGTACGGGGTGGGACCGGGGAGCTGTTTTTT. Translating it yields CSVVRGGTGELFF.

The chain recombines TRBV29-1 with TRBJ1-3; D possibly corresponds to TRBD1 (5 bases). Trimming left V 6 bases short and J 1 base short, with 7 bases between. This CDR3 is 12 amino acids long. The V gene's germline CDR1 is SQVTM and CDR2 ANQGSEA. CDR3 amino acids: CSVGLSGNTIYF. As DNA, the CDR3 is TGCAGCGTGGGACTTTCTGGAAACACCATATATTTT.

This clonotype was seen at least ten times. The chain combines TRBV20-1 with TRBJ2-5; either TRBD1 or TRBD2 may fit D (5 bases each). Germline V gives CDR1 DFQATT, CDR2 SNEGSKA (reference sequence). Trimming left V 3 bases short and J 4 bases short, with 12 bases between. The CDR3 totals 13 residues. CDR3 residues: CSASDGALETQYF. In DNA form, the CDR3 reads TGCAGTGCTAGTGACGGGGCACTAGAGACCCAGTACTTC.

Ten or more counts support this clonotype. The chain combines TRBV29-1 with TRBJ2-3, with TRBD2 identical over 7 bases. V was pared by 4 bases and J by 2 bases, with 9 bases of the junction left unmatched. The germline V gene has CDR1 SQVTM and CDR2 ANQGSEA. The CDR3 extends over 15 amino acids. CDR3 in amino acids: CSVGAGGDYTDTQYF. Written as DNA, the CDR3 is TGCAGCGTTGGCGCCGGTGGGGACTACACAGATACGCAGTATTTT.

The chain joins TRBV13 to TRBJ2-5; TRBD2 aligns across 8 bases. CDR1 is PRHDT, CDR2 FYEKMQ, per germline (reference sequence). V was clipped by 4 bases and J by 0 bases; unmatched bases: 4. This CDR3 has 15 amino acids. The CDR3 spells CASSSRRGDQETQYF. The DNA for the CDR3 is TGTGCCAGCAGCTCTCGGCGGGGGGACCAAGAGACCCAGTACTTC.

This clonotype occurred many times. This chain uses TRBV5-1 with TRBJ2-3, with TRBD2 matching 9 bases. CDR1 SGHRS and CDR2 YFSETQ come from the germline V gene. CDR3 length: 17 amino acids. V shed 4 bases, J shed 4 bases, and the junction held 13 bases outside the gene matches. The CDR3 coding sequence is TGCGCCAGCAGCCCTTACACGCGGGGGGGAAATCCAGATACGCAGTATTTT. This sequence encodes CASSPYTRGGNPDTQYF.

This clonotype was detected a few times. V is TRBV28 and J is TRBJ1-5; no clear D. Trimming stripped 3 bases from V and 12 bases from J, with 9 bases between. The CDR3 contains 11 residues. Germline V gene sequence: CDR1 MDHEN, CDR2 SYDVKM. CDR3: CASSFRGLQHF. In DNA, the CDR3 is TGTGCCAGCAGTTTCAGAGGGCTCCAGCATTTT.

The chain has TRBV5-1 and TRBJ2-1; D may be TRBD1 or TRBD2 (7 bases each). The CDR3 loop spans 15 amino acids. Trimming took off 4 bases at V and 7 bases at J, with 18 bases between the two ends. The V gene's germline CDR1 is SGHRS and CDR2 YFSETQ. The DNA for the CDR3 is TGCGCCAGCAGCCTCCGTCAGGGGGGGCTAAATGAGCAGTTCTTC. Protein sequence: CASSLRQGGLNEQFF.

In its sample, this clonotype was seen a few times. The rearrangement links TRBV4-3 to TRBJ2-1; 8 bases align to TRBD2. CDR3 length: 18 residues. The V segment lost 0 bases and the J segment 1 base; nucleotides outside the gene matches: 8. Germline CDR1 is LGHNA and CDR2 is YSLEER. CDR3 region: CASSQENSGTGSYNEQFF. CDR3 nucleotides: TGCGCCAGCAGCCAAGAGAATAGCGGGACGGGGTCCTACAATGAGCAGTTCTTC.

This clonotype was seen repeatedly, ten times or more. This chain uses TRBV5-1 with TRBJ1-2, with TRBD1 as a possible D gene (6 bases). V lost 5 bases and J lost 1, with 12 bases in between. Germline lookup yields CDR1 SGHRS and CDR2 YFSETQ. This CDR3 region has 14 residues. CDR3 amino acids: CASSRDNINYGYTF. DNA for the CDR3: TGCGCCAGCAGTAGGGACAACATTAACTATGGCTACACCTTC.

Comment on this clonotype: This may be a read error, as it is one base from a much larger clone. The chain carries TRBV28 and TRBJ1-2; no definite D call. The CDR3 runs to 11 residues. The germline CDR1 and CDR2 sequences are MDHEN and SYDVKM. CDR3 loop: CASESDYGDTF. Here the CDR3 DNA reads TGTGCCAGCGAGAGTGACTATGGCGACACCTTC.